This T cell receptor beta chain was identified during a study of T-cell memory formation after mild COVID-19. The study, taken as a whole, reports: Contracting CD8+ clones were enriched in EMRA, CD4+ mainly in CM and EM.

A single record per CDR3 protein comes from TCRdb applying MiXCR to the 5' RACE reads. Of more than 400,000 distinct CDR3 sequences in the sample, over 15% are singletons; the top ten hold roughly an eighth. The sample holds a few counts of this clonotype. What it recognizes is unknown. At one end, the junction sequence differs from germline, possibly due to a read error. Germline lookup yields CDR1 SEHNR and CDR2 FQNEAQ (reference sequence). The CDR3 runs 14 residues. The material sequenced was PBMCs or a T cell subset sorted from them (not recorded which). This receptor was obtained from an adult woman who had mild COVID-19 (a few samples of this study predate the infection). Cell type and time point are not known. The chain links TRBV7-9 to TRBJ2-5; 9 bases fit TRBD2. This CDR3 is CASSLAGPEETQYF. CDR3 sequence (DNA): TGTGCCAGCAGCCTAGCGGGGCCGGAAGAGACCCAGTACTTC.